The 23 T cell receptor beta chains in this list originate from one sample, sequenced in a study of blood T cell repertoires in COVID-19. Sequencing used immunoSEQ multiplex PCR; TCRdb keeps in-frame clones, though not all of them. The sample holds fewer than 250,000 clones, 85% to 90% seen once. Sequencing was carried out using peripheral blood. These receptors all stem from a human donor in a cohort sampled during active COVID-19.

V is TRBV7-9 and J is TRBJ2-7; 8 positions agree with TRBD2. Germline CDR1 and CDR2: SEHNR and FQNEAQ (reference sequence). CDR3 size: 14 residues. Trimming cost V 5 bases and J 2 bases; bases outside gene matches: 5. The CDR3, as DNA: TGTGCCAGCAGCGGGGAACTAGCGGCCTACGAGCAGTACTTC. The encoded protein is CASSGELAAYEQYF.

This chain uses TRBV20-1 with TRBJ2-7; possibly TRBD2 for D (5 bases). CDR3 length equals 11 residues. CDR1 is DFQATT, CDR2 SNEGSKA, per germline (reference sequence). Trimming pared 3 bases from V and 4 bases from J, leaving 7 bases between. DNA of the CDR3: TGCAGTGCTAGCGGGGTATACGAGCAGTACTTC. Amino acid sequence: CSASGVYEQYF.

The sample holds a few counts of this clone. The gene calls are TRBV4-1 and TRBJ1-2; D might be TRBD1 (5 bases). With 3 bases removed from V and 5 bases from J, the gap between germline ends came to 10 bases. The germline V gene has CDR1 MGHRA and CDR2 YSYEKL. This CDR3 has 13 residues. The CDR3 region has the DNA TGCGCCAGCAGCCATGGTACAGGATATGGCTACACCTTC. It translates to CASSHGTGYGYTF.

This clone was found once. The CDR3 is CAWIGDSSYNSPLHF. In DNA form, the CDR3 reads TGTGCCTGGATCGGTGATAGCTCCTATAATTCACCCCTCCACTTT. This rearrangement joins TRBV30 to TRBJ1-6; D call uncertain. Per germline, CDR1 GTSNPN and CDR2 SVGIG (reference sequence). CDR3 size: 15 residues. The V end was cut by 4 bases, the J end by 0 bases, with 10 bases between.

The CDR3: CASSQDQSVPYGYTF. CDR3 coding DNA: TGCGCCAGCAGCCAAGATCAATCAGTGCCCTATGGCTACACCTTC. The chain combines TRBV4-1 with TRBJ1-2; no firm D call. The germline V gene has CDR1 MGHRA and CDR2 YSYEKL. This CDR3 has 15 residues. Trimming shortened V by 0 bases and J by 4 bases, and 12 bases separated the two germline ends.

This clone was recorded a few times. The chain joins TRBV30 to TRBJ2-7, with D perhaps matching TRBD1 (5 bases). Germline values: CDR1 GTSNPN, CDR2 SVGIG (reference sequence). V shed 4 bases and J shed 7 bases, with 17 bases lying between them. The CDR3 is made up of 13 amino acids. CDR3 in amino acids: CAWNQGSLGEQYF. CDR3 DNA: TGTGCCTGGAACCAGGGATCCCTAGGGGAGCAGTACTTC. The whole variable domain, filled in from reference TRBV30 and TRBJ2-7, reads SQTIHQWPATLVQPVGSPLSLECTVEGTSNPNLYWYRQAAGRGLQLLFYSVGIGQISSEVPQNLSASRPQDRQFILSSKKLLLSDSGFYLCAWNQGSLGEQYFGPGTRLTVT.

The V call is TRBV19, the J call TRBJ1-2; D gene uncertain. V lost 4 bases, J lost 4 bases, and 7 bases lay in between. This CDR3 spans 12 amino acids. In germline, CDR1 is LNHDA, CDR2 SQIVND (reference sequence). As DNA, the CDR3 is TGTGCCAGTAGTAAGCCCCCCTATGGCTACACCTTC. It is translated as CASSKPPYGYTF.

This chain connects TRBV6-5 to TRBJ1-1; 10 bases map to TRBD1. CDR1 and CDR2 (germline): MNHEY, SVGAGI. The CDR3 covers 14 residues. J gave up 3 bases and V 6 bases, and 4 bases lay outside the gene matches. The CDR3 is CASRTGGADTEAFF. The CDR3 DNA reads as TGTGCCAGCAGGACAGGGGGCGCGGACACTGAAGCTTTCTTT.

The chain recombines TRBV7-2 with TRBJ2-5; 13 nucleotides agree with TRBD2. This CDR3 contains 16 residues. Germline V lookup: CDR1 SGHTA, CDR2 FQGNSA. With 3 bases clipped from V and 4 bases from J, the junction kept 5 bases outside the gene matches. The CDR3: CASSFGLAGVRETQYF. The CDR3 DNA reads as TGTGCCAGCAGCTTCGGACTAGCGGGGGTCAGAGAGACCCAGTACTTC.

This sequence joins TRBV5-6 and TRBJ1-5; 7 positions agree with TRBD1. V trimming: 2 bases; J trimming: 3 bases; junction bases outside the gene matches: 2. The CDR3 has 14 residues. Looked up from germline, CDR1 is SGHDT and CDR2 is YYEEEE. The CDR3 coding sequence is TGTGCCAGCAGCTTAGGACAGGTCAATCAGCCCCAGCATTTT. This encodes CASSLGQVNQPQHF.

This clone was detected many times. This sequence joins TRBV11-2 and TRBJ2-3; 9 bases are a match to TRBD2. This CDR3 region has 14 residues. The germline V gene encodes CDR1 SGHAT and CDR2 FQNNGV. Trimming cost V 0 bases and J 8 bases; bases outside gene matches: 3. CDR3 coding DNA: TGTGCCAGCAGCTTAGAGCCGCGGGGGGGTACGCAGTATTTT. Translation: CASSLEPRGGTQYF. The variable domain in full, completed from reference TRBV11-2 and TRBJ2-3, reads EAGVAQSPRYKIIEKRQSVAFWCNPISGHATLYWYQQILGQGPKLLIQFQNNGVVDDSQLPKDRFSAERLKGVDSTLKIQPAKLEDSAVYLCASSLEPRGGTQYFGPGTRLTVL.

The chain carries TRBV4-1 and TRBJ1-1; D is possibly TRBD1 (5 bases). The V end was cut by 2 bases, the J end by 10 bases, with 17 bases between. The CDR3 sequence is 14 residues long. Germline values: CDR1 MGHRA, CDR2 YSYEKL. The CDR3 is CASSQRPGTLGAFF. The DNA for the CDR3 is TGCGCCAGCAGCCAACGACCCGGGACTTTAGGAGCTTTCTTT.

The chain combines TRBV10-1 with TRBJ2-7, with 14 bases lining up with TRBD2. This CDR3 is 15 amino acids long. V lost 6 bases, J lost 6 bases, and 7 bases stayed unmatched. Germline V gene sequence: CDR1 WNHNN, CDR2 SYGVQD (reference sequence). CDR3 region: CASSLGLAGVGEQYF. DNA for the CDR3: TGCGCCAGCAGCCTGGGACTAGCGGGAGTTGGCGAGCAGTACTTC.

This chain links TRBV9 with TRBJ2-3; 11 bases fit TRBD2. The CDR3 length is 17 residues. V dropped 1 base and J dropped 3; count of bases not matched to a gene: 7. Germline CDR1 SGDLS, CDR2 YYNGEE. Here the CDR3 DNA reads TGTGCCAGCAGCGTAACTAGCGGGAGTTTTTTAACAGATACGCAGTATTTT. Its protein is CASSVTSGSFLTDTQYF.

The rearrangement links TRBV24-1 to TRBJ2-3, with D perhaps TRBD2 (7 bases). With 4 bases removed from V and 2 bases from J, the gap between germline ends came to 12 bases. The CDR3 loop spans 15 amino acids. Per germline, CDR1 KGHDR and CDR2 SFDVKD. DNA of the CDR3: TGTGCCACCAGTGAGCGGGGGACATACACAGATACGCAGTATTTT. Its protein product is CATSERGTYTDTQYF.

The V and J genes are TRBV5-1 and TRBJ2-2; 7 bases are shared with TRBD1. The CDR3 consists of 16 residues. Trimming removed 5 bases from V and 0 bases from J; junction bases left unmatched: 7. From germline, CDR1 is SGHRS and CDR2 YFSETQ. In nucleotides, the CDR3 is TGCGCCAGCAGGTGGGGACAGCGGTCGAACACCGGGGAGCTGTTTTTT. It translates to CASRWGQRSNTGELFF.

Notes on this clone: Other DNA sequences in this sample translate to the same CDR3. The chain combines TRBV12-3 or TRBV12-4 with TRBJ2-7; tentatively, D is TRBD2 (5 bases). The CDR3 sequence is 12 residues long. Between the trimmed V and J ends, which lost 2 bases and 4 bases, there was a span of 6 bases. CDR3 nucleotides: TGTGCCAGCAGTTTACGGGGATACGAGCAGTACTTC. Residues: CASSLRGYEQYF.

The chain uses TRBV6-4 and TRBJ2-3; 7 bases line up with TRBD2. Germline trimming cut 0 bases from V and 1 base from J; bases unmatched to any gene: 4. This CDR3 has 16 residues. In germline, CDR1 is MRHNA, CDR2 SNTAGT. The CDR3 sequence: CASSDSGGSGTDTQYF. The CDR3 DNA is TGTGCCAGCAGTGACTCCGGCGGGAGTGGCACAGATACGCAGTATTTT.

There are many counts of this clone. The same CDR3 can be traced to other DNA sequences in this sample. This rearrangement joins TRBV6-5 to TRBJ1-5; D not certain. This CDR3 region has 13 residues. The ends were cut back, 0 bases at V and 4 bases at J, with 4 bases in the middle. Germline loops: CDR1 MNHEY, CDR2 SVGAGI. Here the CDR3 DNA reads TGTGCCAGCAGTTACTCTAATAATCAGCCCCAGCATTTT. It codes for CASSYSNNQPQHF.

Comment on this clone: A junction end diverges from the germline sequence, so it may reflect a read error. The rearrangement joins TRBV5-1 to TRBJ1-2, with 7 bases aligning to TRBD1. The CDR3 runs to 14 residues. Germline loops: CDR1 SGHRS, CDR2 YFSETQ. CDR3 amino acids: CVSSSSTGIGGYTF. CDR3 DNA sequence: TGCGTCAGCAGCTCCTCGACAGGGATAGGGGGCTACACCTTC.

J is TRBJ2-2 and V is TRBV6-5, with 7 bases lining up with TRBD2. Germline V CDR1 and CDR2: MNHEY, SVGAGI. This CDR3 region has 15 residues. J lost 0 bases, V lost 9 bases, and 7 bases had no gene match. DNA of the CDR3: TGTGCCAGTTCCAGAGCGGGAACGAACACCGGGGAGCTGTTTTTT. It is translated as CASSRAGTNTGELFF.

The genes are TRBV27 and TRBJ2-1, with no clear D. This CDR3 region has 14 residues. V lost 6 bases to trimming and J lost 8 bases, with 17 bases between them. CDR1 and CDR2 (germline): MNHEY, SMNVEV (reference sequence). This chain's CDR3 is CASRLTSPIYEQFF. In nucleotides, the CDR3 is TGTGCCAGCAGATTAACTTCCCCGATCTATGAGCAGTTCTTC.

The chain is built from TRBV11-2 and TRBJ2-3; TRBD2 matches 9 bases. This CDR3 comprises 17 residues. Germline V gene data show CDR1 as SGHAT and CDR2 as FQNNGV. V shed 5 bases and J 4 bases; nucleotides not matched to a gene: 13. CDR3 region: CASSPRVGRGGADTQYF. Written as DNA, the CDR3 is TGTGCCAGCAGCCCCCGGGTCGGGCGGGGGGGAGCAGATACGCAGTATTTT.